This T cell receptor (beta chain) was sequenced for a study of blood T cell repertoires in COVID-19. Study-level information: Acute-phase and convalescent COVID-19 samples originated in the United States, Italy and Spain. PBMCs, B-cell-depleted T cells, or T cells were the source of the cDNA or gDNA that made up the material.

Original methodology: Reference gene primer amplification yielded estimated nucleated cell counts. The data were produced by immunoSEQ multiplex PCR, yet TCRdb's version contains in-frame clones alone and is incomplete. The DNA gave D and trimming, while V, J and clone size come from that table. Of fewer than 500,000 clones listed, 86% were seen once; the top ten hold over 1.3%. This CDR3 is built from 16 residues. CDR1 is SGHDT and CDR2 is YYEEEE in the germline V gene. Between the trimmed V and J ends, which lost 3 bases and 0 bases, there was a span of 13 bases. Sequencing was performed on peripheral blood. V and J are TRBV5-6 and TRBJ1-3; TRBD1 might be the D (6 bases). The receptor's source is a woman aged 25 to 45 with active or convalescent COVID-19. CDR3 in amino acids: CASSWGPDPSGNTIYF. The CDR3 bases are TGTGCCAGCAGCTGGGGGCCTGACCCCTCTGGAAACACCATATATTTT.